What follows are 18 T cell receptor beta chains derived from one specimen sequenced in a study of cytomegalovirus exposure and HLA in healthy donors. PCR amplification relied on 60 Vbeta primers (plus 13 Jbeta primers). Some clones are missing from TCRdb's copy, which holds only in-frame ones; the method was immunoSEQ multiplex PCR. The table has around 110,000 clones, approximately 65% seen once. The sample was PBMCs. The receptors originated from a man in his late teens or twenties in good health and CMV-seronegative.

V is TRBV11-2 and J is TRBJ1-5; TRBD1 is a possible D gene (6 bases). V was clipped by 5 bases and J by 5 bases, with 16 bases between them. Per the germline V gene, CDR1 is SGHAT and CDR2 is FQNNGV. There are 15 residues in the CDR3. CDR3 coding DNA: TGTGCCAGCAGCAGAACAGGGTCTTGGGATCAGCCCCAGCATTTT. Protein: CASSRTGSWDQPQHF.

V and J are TRBV14 and TRBJ2-7, with D tentatively TRBD1 (5 bases). Trimming shortened V by 2 bases and J by 0 bases, and 11 bases separated the two germline ends. The CDR3 totals 15 residues. Germline values: CDR1 SGHDN, CDR2 FVKESK. The CDR3 DNA is TGTGCCAGCAGCCAAATAGACAGAAGCTCCTACGAGCAGTACTTC. This codes for CASSQIDRSSYEQYF.

A few counts support this clone. The chain combines TRBV9 with TRBJ1-2; the D gene is possibly TRBD1 (6 bases). Germline assignment: CDR1 SGDLS and CDR2 YYNGEE. The CDR3 consists of 16 residues. V was shortened by 2 bases and J by 0 bases, with 14 bases between the two germline ends. The DNA of the CDR3 is TGTGCCAGCAGCGTCGCAGGGGCGGAGACTAACTATGGCTACACCTTC. Protein product: CASSVAGAETNYGYTF. Based on the CDR3 plus reference TRBV9 and TRBJ1-2, the full variable domain is DSGVTQTPKHLITATGQRVTLRCSPRSGDLSVYWYQQSLDQGLQFLIQYYNGEERAKGNILERFSAQQFPDLHSELNLSSLELGDSALYFCASSVAGAETNYGYTFGSGTRLTVV.

For this clone: The germline gene is not matched at one end of the junction; a read error may be the cause. This chain connects TRBV7-9 to TRBJ1-4; D is unresolved. The germline V gene encodes CDR1 SEHNR and CDR2 FQNEAQ (reference sequence). The CDR3 loop spans 17 amino acids. The CDR3 protein is CSSSLVLRGSTNEKLFF. Written as DNA, the CDR3 is TGTTCCAGCAGCTTAGTACTCCGGGGTTCAACTAATGAAAAACTGTTTTTT.

This chain connects TRBV28 to TRBJ2-3; D remains unclear. V gave up 5 bases and J gave up 5 bases, with 8 bases separating them. Germline-derived CDR1 and CDR2 are MDHEN and SYDVKM. The CDR3 is 12 amino acids. Here the CDR3 DNA reads TGTGCCAGCAGTCCTGCAGGAGATACGCAGTATTTT. It codes for CASSPAGDTQYF.

The chain couples TRBV14 to TRBJ1-1, with TRBD1 matching over 7 bases. This CDR3 region has 15 residues. Losses at the gene ends were 4 bases for V and 0 bases for J; bases not matched to a gene: 5. CDR1 and CDR2 (germline): SGHDN, FVKESK. In DNA, the CDR3 is TGTGCCAGCAGCCTACAGGGGTACATGAACACTGAAGCTTTCTTT. Residues: CASSLQGYMNTEAFF.

The J gene is TRBJ2-5, the V gene TRBV9; TRBD1 aligns across 7 bases. From germline, CDR1 is SGDLS and CDR2 YYNGEE. J was trimmed by 7 bases and V by 3 bases; bases with no gene match: 9. The CDR3 spans 14 residues. The CDR3 DNA is TGTGCCAGCAGCGGCATCGGGACAGCGCGGACCCAGTACTTC. Translation gives CASSGIGTARTQYF.

This clone has only one observation. This chain links TRBV9 with TRBJ2-1; D is unresolved. The CDR3 contains 15 residues. From germline, CDR1 is SGDLS and CDR2 YYNGEE. The V and J ends lost 4 bases and 0 bases respectively, with 11 bases between them. CDR3 loop: CASSPRVSSYNEQFF. The CDR3 bases are TGTGCCAGCAGCCCACGGGTCAGCTCCTACAATGAGCAGTTCTTC.

This chain joins TRBV9 and TRBJ1-3, with a possible D match to TRBD1 (5 bases). V shed 3 bases and J shed 0 bases, with 13 bases lying between them. CDR1 and CDR2 from the germline V gene are SGDLS and YYNGEE. This CDR3 region has 16 residues. CDR3 bases: TGTGCCAGCAGCGAGCAAGACAGATTCTCTGGAAACACCATATATTTT. Amino acids: CASSEQDRFSGNTIYF.

The chain uses TRBV7-2 and TRBJ2-2; unclear D gene. The CDR3 has 13 amino acids. Germline CDR1 SGHTA, CDR2 FQGNSA. Trimming took off 5 bases at V and 6 bases at J, with 10 bases between the two ends. CDR3 protein: CASSLRLAGELFF. The CDR3, as DNA: TGTGCCAGCAGCCTTCGGTTGGCCGGGGAGCTGTTTTTT.

The chain has TRBV5-4 and TRBJ2-3; D is possibly TRBD1 (5 bases). Germline V gives CDR1 SGHNT, CDR2 YYREEE (reference sequence). CDR3 length equals 12 residues. The V gene lost 4 bases and the J gene lost 3 bases, with 6 bases spanning the gap. Here the CDR3 DNA reads TGTGCCAGCAGCCGACAGACAGATACGCAGTATTTT. Its protein is CASSRQTDTQYF.

J is TRBJ1-4 and V is TRBV29-1; D is unclear. With 4 bases removed from V and 14 bases from J, the gap between germline ends came to 14 bases. The CDR3 sequence is 11 residues long. CDR1 is SQVTM and CDR2 is ANQGSEA in the germline V gene. The CDR3 protein is CSVGVAGGLFF. The CDR3 bases are TGCAGCGTTGGGGTCGCGGGAGGTCTGTTTTTT. Based on the CDR3 plus reference TRBV29-1 and TRBJ1-4, the full variable domain is SAVISQKPSRDICQRGTSLTIQCQVDSQVTMMFWYRQQPGQSLTLIATANQGSEATYESGFVIDKFPISRPNLTFSTLTVSNMSPEDSSIYLCSVGVAGGLFFGSGTQLSVL.

In this sample, this clone turned up a few times. A read error may produce the germline difference seen at one junction end. V and J are TRBV10-3 and TRBJ2-7, with 7 bases identical to TRBD1. CDR1 and CDR2 from the germline V gene are ENHRY and SYGVKD. The CDR3 runs 12 residues. This chain's CDR3 is CAISEPPGTEVF. The CDR3 DNA reads TGTGCCATCAGTGAGCCCCCGGGGACAGAAGTCTTC.

The V call is TRBV7-7, the J call TRBJ2-1; 9 bases align to TRBD2. The germline gives CDR1 SSHAT, CDR2 FNYEAQ (reference sequence). With 5 bases clipped from V and 3 bases from J, the junction kept 2 bases outside the gene matches. The CDR3 is made up of 14 amino acids. As DNA, the CDR3 is TGTGCCAGCAGCAGTAGCGGGGGCTACAATGAGCAGTTCTTC. Encoded protein: CASSSSGGYNEQFF.

The rearrangement links TRBV11-2 to TRBJ2-3; 8 positions agree with TRBD1. Germline V gene sequence: CDR1 SGHAT, CDR2 FQNNGV. The V and J ends lost 2 bases and 3 bases, in that order; junction bases with no gene match: 4. This CDR3 comprises 15 residues. In DNA form, the CDR3 reads TGTGCCAGCAGCTTACAGGGGGCTAGAACAGATACGCAGTATTTT. It translates to CASSLQGARTDTQYF.

This clone appeared a few times. The chain has TRBV5-3 and TRBJ2-2; 9 positions agree with TRBD2. TRBV5-3 is an ORF; its function is uncertain. V lost 6 bases, J lost 6 bases, and 3 bases stayed unmatched. The CDR3 runs 13 residues. The CDR3 DNA reads as TGTGCCAGAATAGGGACTAGCTCCGGGGAGCTGTTTTTT. This translates into CARIGTSSGELFF.

This chain links TRBV7-9 with TRBJ2-3; TRBD2 matches at 11 bases. Per germline, CDR1 SEHNR and CDR2 FQNEAQ (reference sequence). V lost 1 base and J lost 1; bases outside the gene matches: 4. CDR3 length equals 17 residues. CDR3 protein: CASSLVATSGGTDTQYF. CDR3 coding DNA: TGTGCCAGCAGCTTAGTGGCGACTAGCGGGGGCACAGATACGCAGTATTTT.

The V call is TRBV30, the J call TRBJ2-3, with TRBD2 identical over 9 bases. The trim removed 0 bases at V and 0 bases at J, leaving 10 bases unmatched. Germline CDR1 reads GTSNPN; CDR2 reads SVGIG (reference sequence). The CDR3 sequence is 18 residues long. CDR3 protein: CAWSVPSGGIISTDTQYF. The CDR3 DNA is TGTGCCTGGAGTGTACCCAGCGGGGGGATTATAAGCACAGATACGCAGTATTTT.